This T cell receptor (beta chain) was found in a study of blood T cells in healthy people across ages. General study results and limits: Diversity figures derived from one million T cells were judged to underestimate the true value.

Details on this clonotype: What it recognizes is unknown.

The V end lost 4 bases, the J end lost 7 bases, and 17 bases lay between the germline ends. Germline CDR1 and CDR2: SQVTM and ANQGSEA. The CDR3 has 15 amino acids. Together with a sample-barcoded 5' primer, a J-beta primer mix was included in a second PCR lasting about 6 to 11 cycles. Using its own MiXCR run on the 5' RACE reads, TCRdb lists one record per CDR3 protein. The table lists about a million distinct CDR3 sequences, around 54% of them singletons. This chain joins TRBV29-1 and TRBJ2-6, with D perhaps matching TRBD2 (5 bases). This TCR was sampled from a woman aged 60-70 years in good health. Material for sequencing was blood. The CDR3 coding sequence is TGCAGCGTTGTACAACGGACCGCGGGTGCCAACGTCCTGACTTTC. Amino acids: CSVVQRTAGANVLTF.